This T cell receptor beta chain was captured by sequencing in a study of naive and memory T cell subsets. Ligated cDNA underwent four rounds of PCR with nested alpha and beta constant region primers and SP2. TCRdb independently ran MiXCR on the 5' RACE reads; one entry per CDR3 protein. The table has roughly 30,000 distinct CDR3 sequences, approximately 15% seen once. An oligonucleotide containing a UMI was ligated to the 3' end of TCR cDNA. This clonotype appeared a few times. V was shortened by 6 bases and J by 3 bases, with 17 bases between the two germline ends. Germline lookup yields CDR1 SQVTM and CDR2 ANQGSEA. This CDR3 has 14 amino acids.

The sequence was collected from a female donor in good health. This rearrangement joins TRBV29-1 to TRBJ1-1, with D unclear. DNA of the CDR3: TGCAGCGTGCGGTCAGAGCCTTCTTACACTGAAGCTTTCTTT. Translation: CSVRSEPSYTEAFF.